The entry that follows covers one T cell receptor (beta chain) sequence. Its target is not known. A much larger clone lies a single base off, so this may be a read error. TCRdb independently ran MiXCR on the 5' RACE reads; one entry per CDR3 protein. The sample lists about 8,600 distinct CDR3 sequences, roughly a sixth occurring once. CD4+CD45RO+CD25- cells were isolated as memory CD4+ T cells. The CDR3 totals 15 residues. Germline CDR1 SGHAT, CDR2 FQNNGV. Broader study findings: Tumor memory CD4+ T cell TCR gene usage clustered with blood and lymph node memory CD4+ cells and lymph node naive CD4+ cells.

The sample comprised memory CD4+ T cells sorted from blood. Subset of the sample: memory CD4+ T cells, CD4+CD45RO+CD25-. The receptor was derived from a female donor with breast cancer. The chain recombines TRBV11-2 with TRBJ1-1; D is unclear. The CDR3 region has the DNA TGTGCCAGCAGCTTAGAGATGGGGATGAACACTGAAGCTCTCTTT. Amino acid sequence: CASSLEMGMNTEALF.